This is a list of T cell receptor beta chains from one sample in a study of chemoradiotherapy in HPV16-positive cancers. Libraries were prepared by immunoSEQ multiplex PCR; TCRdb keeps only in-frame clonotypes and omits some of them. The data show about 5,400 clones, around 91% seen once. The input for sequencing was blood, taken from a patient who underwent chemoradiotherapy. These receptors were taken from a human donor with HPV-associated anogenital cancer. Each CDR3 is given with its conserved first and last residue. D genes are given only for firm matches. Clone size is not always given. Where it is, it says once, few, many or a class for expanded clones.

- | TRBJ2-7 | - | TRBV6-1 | CASSEGGSGYEQYF | TGTGCCAGCAGTGAAGGGGGAAGTGGCTACGAGCAGTACTTC
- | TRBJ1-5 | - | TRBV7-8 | CASSFSSGAYSNQPQHF | TGTGCCAGCAGCTTTAGTTCAGGGGCATATAGCAATCAGCCCCAGCATTTT
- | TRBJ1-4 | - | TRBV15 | CATSARGGTNEKLFF | TGTGCCACCAGCGCACGGGGGGGAACAAATGAAAAACTGTTTTTT
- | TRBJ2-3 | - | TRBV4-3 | CASSQDIARTQYF | TGCGCCAGCAGCCAAGATATCGCGAGGACGCAGTATTTT
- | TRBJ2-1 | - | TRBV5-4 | CASSHGGNDNEQFF | TGTGCCAGCAGCCATGGCGGGAACGACAATGAGCAGTTCTTC
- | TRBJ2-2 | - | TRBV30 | CAWSRRDVTGELFF | TGTGCCTGGAGTAGAAGGGATGTCACCGGGGAGCTGTTTTTT
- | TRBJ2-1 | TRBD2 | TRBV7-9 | CASSLESSGSYNEQFF | TGTGCCAGCAGCTTAGAATCTAGCGGGAGCTACAATGAGCAGTTCTTC
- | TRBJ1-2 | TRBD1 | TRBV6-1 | CASSARDSATGRGYTF | TGTGCCAGCAGTGCCCGGGACAGCGCTACCGGTCGGGGCTACACCTTC
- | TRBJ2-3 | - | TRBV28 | CASSSTGEADTQYF | TGTGCCAGCAGTTCCACGGGAGAGGCAGATACGCAGTATTTT
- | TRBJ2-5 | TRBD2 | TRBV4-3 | CASSQETSGRAETQYF | TGCGCCAGCAGCCAAGAAACTAGCGGGAGGGCGGAGACCCAGTACTTC
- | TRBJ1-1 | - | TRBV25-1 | CASSFGQNTEAFF | TGTGCCAGCAGTTTCGGACAGAACACTGAAGCTTTCTTT
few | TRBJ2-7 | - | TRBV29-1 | CSVEVRDSSYEQYF | TGCAGCGTTGAAGTACGCGACAGCTCCTACGAGCAGTACTTC
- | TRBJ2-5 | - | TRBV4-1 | CASSRQETQYF | TGCGCCAGCAGCCGCCAAGAGACCCAGTACTTC
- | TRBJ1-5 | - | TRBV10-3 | CAISEAERAQHF | TGTGCCATCAGTGAGGCAGAGCGGGCCCAGCATTTT
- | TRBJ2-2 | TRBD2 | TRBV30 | CAWSGLAGTGELFF | TGTGCCTGGAGTGGTCTAGCGGGAACCGGGGAGCTGTTTTTT